The clone carrying this T cell receptor gamma chain was found a few times. TCRdb re-called the multiplex PCR reads through CATT. The sample has about 2,000 gamma-chain clones, roughly a tenth seen once. The germline V gene has CDR1 GITISATS and CDR2 ISYDGTV (reference sequence). The CDR3 covers 15 residues. Trimming cost V 0 bases and J 3 bases; bases outside gene matches: 4. This entry comes from a study of gamma delta lymphoproliferative disorders and STAT genes. Study-level background: Some sequenced Tgammadelta LGLL patients were symptomatic; others had indolent disease. Delta-chain libraries followed the EuroClonality-NGS standard operating procedure.

Sequencing used genomic DNA taken from PBMCs of patients and controls. The TCR comes from a human donor with gamma-delta T-cell large granular lymphocyte leukemia. The sample comprised blood. V is TRGV9 and J is TRGJP2. No J gene is reported in TCRdb; it was inferred here by comparing the DNA with germline. The CDR3, as DNA: TGTGCCTTGTGGGAGGTGCTTTGTAGTGATTGGATCAAGACGTTT. Protein: CALWEVLCSDWIKTF.